Following are 7 T cell receptor beta chains from one sample sequenced in a study of blood T cell repertoires in COVID-19. Profiled with immunoSEQ multiplex PCR; TCRdb holds only in-frame clones, not every one. The sample holds about 200,000 clones, around nine tenths seen once. The sample consisted of peripheral blood. The receptor source for this set is a young man with active or convalescent COVID-19.

This clone has more than one count but fewer than ten. This chain links TRBV27 with TRBJ2-1; 11 nucleotides agree with TRBD2. Germline CDR1 and CDR2: MNHEY and SMNVEV (reference sequence). The CDR3 consists of 15 residues. Trimming cost V 7 bases and J 9 bases; bases outside gene matches: 11. CDR3 DNA: TGTGCCAGCATTACCAGGCTAGCGGGAGGCAGTGAGCAGTTCTTC. Protein: CASITRLAGGSEQFF.

This clone was counted between two and nine times. This chain uses TRBV4-1 with TRBJ2-1; TRBD2 matches 12 bases. The CDR3 sequence is 15 residues long. Losses at the gene ends were 10 bases for V and 6 bases for J; bases not matched to a gene: 10. The germline V gene encodes CDR1 MGHRA and CDR2 YSYEKL. The CDR3 sequence is CATRTSGTTLNEQFF. CDR3 DNA sequence: TGCGCCACTCGGACTAGCGGGACAACACTCAATGAGCAGTTCTTC.

This chain's CDR3 is CASSLRPRGNGAEAFF. The CDR3 nucleotides read TGTGCCAGCAGTTTAAGGCCAAGGGGAAACGGCGCTGAAGCTTTCTTT. The genes are TRBV27 and TRBJ1-1; perhaps TRBD1 as D (5 bases). With 2 bases removed from V and 6 bases from J, the gap between germline ends came to 19 bases. This CDR3 is 16 amino acids long. Per germline, CDR1 MNHEY and CDR2 SMNVEV (reference sequence).

The chain employs TRBV2 and TRBJ1-1; D gene uncertain. The CDR3 contains 13 residues. The V and J ends lost 4 bases and 3 bases respectively, with 9 bases between them. CDR1 is SNHLY, CDR2 FYNNEI, per germline. The CDR3 DNA follows: TGTGCCAGCAGTGCCCGAACAGACACTGAAGCTTTCTTT. Protein: CASSARTDTEAFF.

This sequence joins TRBV30 and TRBJ2-2, with 12 bases identical to TRBD2. This CDR3 region has 18 residues. The V gene's germline CDR1 is GTSNPN and CDR2 SVGIG (reference sequence). V shed 4 bases and J 0 bases; nucleotides not matched to a gene: 9. CDR3 coding DNA: TGTGCCTGGACCTCGGGACTAGCGGGTGCCGCGAACACCGGGGAGCTGTTTTTT. This sequence encodes CAWTSGLAGAANTGELFF. Together with reference TRBV30 and TRBJ2-2, the CDR3 gives the full variable domain: SQTIHQWPATLVQPVGSPLSLECTVEGTSNPNLYWYRQAAGRGLQLLFYSVGIGQISSEVPQNLSASRPQDRQFILSSKKLLLSDSGFYLCAWTSGLAGAANTGELFFGEGSRLTVL.

The CDR3 DNA sequence: TGTGCCAGCAGCTTAGGGACAGGGGGCCCTCTTGAGACCCAGTACTTC. It translates to CASSLGTGGPLETQYF. The gene calls are TRBV11-3 and TRBJ2-5, with 11 positions matching TRBD1. With 1 base clipped from V and 5 bases from J, the junction kept 6 bases outside the gene matches. Looked up from germline, CDR1 is SGHNT and CDR2 is YENEEA. The CDR3 loop spans 16 amino acids.

V is TRBV11-3 and J is TRBJ2-7; D possibly corresponds to TRBD2 (5 bases). The V gene's germline CDR1 is SGHNT and CDR2 YENEEA. This CDR3 is 14 amino acids long. Trimming stripped 1 base from V and 2 bases from J, with 9 bases between. CDR3 sequence: CASSLGRGTYEQYF. The DNA for the CDR3 is TGTGCCAGCAGCTTAGGTCGGGGTACCTACGAGCAGTACTTC.